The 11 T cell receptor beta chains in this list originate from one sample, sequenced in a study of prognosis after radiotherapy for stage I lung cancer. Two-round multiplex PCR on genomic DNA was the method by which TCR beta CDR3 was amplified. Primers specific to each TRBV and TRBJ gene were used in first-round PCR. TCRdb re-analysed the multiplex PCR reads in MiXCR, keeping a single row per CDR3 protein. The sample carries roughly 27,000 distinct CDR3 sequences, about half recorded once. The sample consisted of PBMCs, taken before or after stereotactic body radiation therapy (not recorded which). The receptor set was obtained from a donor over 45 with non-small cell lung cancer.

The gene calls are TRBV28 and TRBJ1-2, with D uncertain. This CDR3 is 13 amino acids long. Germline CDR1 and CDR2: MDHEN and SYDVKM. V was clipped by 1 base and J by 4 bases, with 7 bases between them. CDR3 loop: CASSLSSAYGYTF. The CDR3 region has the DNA TGTGCCAGCAGTTTATCAAGTGCCTATGGCTACACCTTC.

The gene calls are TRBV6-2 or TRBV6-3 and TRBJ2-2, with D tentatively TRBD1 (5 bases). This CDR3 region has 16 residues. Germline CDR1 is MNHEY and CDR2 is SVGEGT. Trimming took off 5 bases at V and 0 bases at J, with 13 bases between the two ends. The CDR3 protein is CASSGASAPNTGELFF. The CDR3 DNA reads TGTGCCAGCAGTGGGGCGAGCGCACCGAACACCGGGGAGCTGTTTTTT.

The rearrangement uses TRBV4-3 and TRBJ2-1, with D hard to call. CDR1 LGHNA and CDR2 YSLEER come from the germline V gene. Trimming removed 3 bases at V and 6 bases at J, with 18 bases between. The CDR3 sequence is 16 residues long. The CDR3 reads CASSQVGLGRLNEQFF. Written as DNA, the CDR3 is TGCGCCAGCAGCCAGGTCGGTCTCGGCCGCCTCAATGAGCAGTTCTTC.

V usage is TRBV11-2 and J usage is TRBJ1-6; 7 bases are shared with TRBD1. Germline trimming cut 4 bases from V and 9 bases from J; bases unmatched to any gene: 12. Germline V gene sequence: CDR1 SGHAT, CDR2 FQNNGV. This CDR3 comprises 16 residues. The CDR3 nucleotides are TGTGCCAGCAGCTCCTGGATGGGAGGGGGCGGTTCACCCCTCCACTTT. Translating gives CASSSWMGGGGSPLHF.

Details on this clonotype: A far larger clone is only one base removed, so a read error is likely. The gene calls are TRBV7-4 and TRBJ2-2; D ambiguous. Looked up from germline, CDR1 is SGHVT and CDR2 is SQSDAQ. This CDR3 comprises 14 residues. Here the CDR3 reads CAGSLGTNTGELFF. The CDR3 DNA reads TGTGCCGGCAGCCTGGGAACAAACACCGGGGAGCTGTTTTTT.

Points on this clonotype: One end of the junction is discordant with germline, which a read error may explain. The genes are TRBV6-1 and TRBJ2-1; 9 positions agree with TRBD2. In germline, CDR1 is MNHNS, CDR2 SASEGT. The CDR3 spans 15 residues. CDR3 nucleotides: TGTGCCAGCAATCCCGCCATAGCGGGAGTTTCGGGCGGGTTATTC. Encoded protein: CASNPAIAGVSGGLF.

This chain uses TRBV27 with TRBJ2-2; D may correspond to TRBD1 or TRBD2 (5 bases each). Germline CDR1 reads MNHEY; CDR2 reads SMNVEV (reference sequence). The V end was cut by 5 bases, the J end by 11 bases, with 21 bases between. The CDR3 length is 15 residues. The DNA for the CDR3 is TGTGCCAGCAGTAATCAGGGTGCCGGGACCGTAGAGCTGTTTTTT. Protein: CASSNQGAGTVELFF.

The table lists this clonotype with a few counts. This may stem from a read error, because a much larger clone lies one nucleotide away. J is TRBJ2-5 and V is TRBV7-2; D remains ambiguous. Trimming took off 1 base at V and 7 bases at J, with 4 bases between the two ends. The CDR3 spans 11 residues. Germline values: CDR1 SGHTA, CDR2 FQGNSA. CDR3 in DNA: TGTGCCAGCAGCTTAGGGTGGACCCAGTACTTC. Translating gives CASSLGWTQYF.

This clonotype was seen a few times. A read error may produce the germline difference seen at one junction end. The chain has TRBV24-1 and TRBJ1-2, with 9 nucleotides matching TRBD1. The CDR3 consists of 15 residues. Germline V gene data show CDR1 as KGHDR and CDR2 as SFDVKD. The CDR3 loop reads CATSDSRTGAHGCTF. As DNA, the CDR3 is TGTGCCACCAGTGATTCCCGGACAGGGGCCCATGGCTGCACCTTC.

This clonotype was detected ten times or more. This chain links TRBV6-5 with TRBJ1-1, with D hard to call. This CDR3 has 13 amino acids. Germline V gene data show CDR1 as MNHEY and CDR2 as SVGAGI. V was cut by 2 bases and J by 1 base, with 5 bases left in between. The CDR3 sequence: CASSYLQNTEAFF. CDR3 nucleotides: TGTGCCAGCAGTTACCTTCAGAACACTGAAGCTTTCTTT.

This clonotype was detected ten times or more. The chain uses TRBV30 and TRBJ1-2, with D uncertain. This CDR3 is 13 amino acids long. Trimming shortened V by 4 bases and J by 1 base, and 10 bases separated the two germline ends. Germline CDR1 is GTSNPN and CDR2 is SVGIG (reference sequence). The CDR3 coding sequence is TGTGCCTGGACGGATGGCGTTAACTATGGCTACACCTTC. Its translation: CAWTDGVNYGYTF.